This is a list of T cell receptor beta chains from one sample in a study of cytomegalovirus exposure and HLA in healthy donors. Here immunoSEQ multiplex PCR was the method, and the copy in TCRdb shows in-frame clones only, minus some. The data show 85,000 to 120,000 clones, 75% to 90% seen once. What was sequenced was PBMCs. These receptors all stem from a man between 35 and 55 years old in good health and CMV-seronegative. The CDR3 runs from the conserved cysteine through the conserved F or W. A D gene is named only where the DNA matches it firmly. Some rows mark clone size as missing; the rest say once, few, many or name a class of expanded clone.

D gene: TRBD2; clone size: NA; J gene: TRBJ2-5; V gene: TRBV15; CDR3 DNA: TGTGCCACCAGCAGAGTTAATGGGAGGGGAGAGACCCAGTACTTC; CDR3 protein: CATSRVNGRGETQYF
D gene: NA; clone size: NA; J gene: TRBJ2-1; V gene: TRBV15; CDR3 DNA: TGTGCCACCAGCGGACTTATGGAGAACAATGAGCAGTTCTTC; CDR3 protein: CATSGLMENNEQFF
D gene: TRBD2; clone size: NA; J gene: TRBJ2-7; V gene: TRBV6-5; CDR3 DNA: TGTGCCAGCAGTTACGTCGAGCGGGGCTCCTACGAGCAGTACTTC; CDR3 protein: CASSYVERGSYEQYF
D gene: TRBD1; clone size: NA; J gene: TRBJ2-2; V gene: TRBV5-1; CDR3 DNA: TGCGCCAGCAGCAGGGACAGGGGGAACACCGGGGAGCTGTTTTTT; CDR3 protein: CASSRDRGNTGELFF
D gene: NA; clone size: NA; J gene: TRBJ1-1; V gene: TRBV19; CDR3 DNA: TGTGCCAGTAGTGAATCGGACAGACTGAACACTGAAGCTTTCTTT; CDR3 protein: CASSESDRLNTEAFF
D gene: TRBD2; clone size: few; J gene: TRBJ2-1; V gene: TRBV7-2; CDR3 DNA: TGTGCCAGCAGCTTCCCCGGACTAGCGGGGGCCTACTACAATGAGCAGTTCTTC; CDR3 protein: CASSFPGLAGAYYNEQFF
D gene: NA; clone size: NA; J gene: TRBJ1-2; V gene: TRBV7-3; CDR3 DNA: TGTGCCAGCAGCTTAATTAGCGGAGGTGGCTACACCTTC; CDR3 protein: CASSLISGGGYTF
D gene: TRBD1; clone size: NA; J gene: TRBJ1-2; V gene: TRBV9; CDR3 DNA: TGTGCCAGCAGCGTAGGCGTGGGACAGGGATATGGCTACACCTTC; CDR3 protein: CASSVGVGQGYGYTF
D gene: NA; clone size: few; J gene: TRBJ2-7; V gene: TRBV7-6; CDR3 DNA: TGTGCCAGCAGCCCGGTTCCGCTAGTTTCCTACGAGCAGTACTTC; CDR3 protein: CASSPVPLVSYEQYF
D gene: TRBD1; clone size: NA; J gene: TRBJ2-7; V gene: TRBV7-7; CDR3 DNA: TGTGCTAGCAGCTTAGGCGGACAGGGTGAGTACGAGCAGTACTTC; CDR3 protein: CASSLGGQGEYEQYF
D gene: NA; clone size: NA; J gene: TRBJ1-3; V gene: TRBV18; CDR3 DNA: TGTGCCAGCTCACCACCGGTTAGCCCTGGAAACACCATATATTTT; CDR3 protein: CASSPPVSPGNTIYF
D gene: TRBD1; clone size: NA; J gene: TRBJ2-2; V gene: TRBV2; CDR3 DNA: TGTGCCAGCAACTCCGACAGGGCAACCGGGGAGCTGTTTTTT; CDR3 protein: CASNSDRATGELFF
D gene: TRBD1; clone size: NA; J gene: TRBJ2-7; V gene: TRBV11-3; CDR3 DNA: TGTGCCAGCAGCCGAAGGGGGACAGTCTCCTACGAGCAGTACTTC; CDR3 protein: CASSRRGTVSYEQYF
D gene: TRBD2; clone size: NA; J gene: TRBJ2-3; V gene: TRBV29-1; CDR3 DNA: TGCAGCGTTATAGCGGGGGGCGACACAGATACGCAGTATTTT; CDR3 protein: CSVIAGGDTDTQYF
D gene: TRBD2; clone size: NA; J gene: TRBJ2-1; V gene: TRBV11-2; CDR3 DNA: TGTGCCAGCAGTCAGCGGCTAGCGGGGGTGTGGAATGAGCAGTTCTTC; CDR3 protein: CASSQRLAGVWNEQFF